These T cell receptor beta chains were read from a single sample in a study of blood T cell repertoires in COVID-19. The protocol was immunoSEQ multiplex PCR, while the TCRdb copy is restricted to in-frame clones and leaves out a portion. The profile shows over 200,000 clones, around 85% of them singletons. Sequencing used peripheral blood. All receptors come from a man aged 40-50 years with acute or convalescent COVID-19. The conserved cysteine and the conserved F or W are not part of the CDR3 here. The D gene is left open where the match is weak.

NA | TRBJ1-1 | TRBV30 | AWREGNTEAF
TRBD1 | TRBJ1-1 | TRBV6-6 | ASSYEQGAPTEAF
NA | TRBJ2-5 | TRBV5-5 | ASSFPGLDTETQY
NA | TRBJ1-1 | TRBV29-1 | SVGLTGTNTEAF
TRBD1 | TRBJ2-2 | TRBV28 | ASRPRGQSGELF
TRBD2 | TRBJ2-3 | TRBV27 | ASSLLRGGGTDTQY
TRBD1 | TRBJ1-2 | TRBV4-3 | ASSQGTGNYGYT
TRBD1 | TRBJ1-1 | TRBV5-4 | ASSAWTGNTEAF
NA | TRBJ1-6 | TRBV4-1 | ASSPSRNSPLH
NA | TRBJ2-5 | TRBV28 | ASSLGSQTPQETQY
NA | TRBJ2-3 | TRBV15 | ATSNDRNTQY
TRBD1 | TRBJ2-2 | TRBV9 | ASSVGGTGTGELF
NA | TRBJ2-5 | TRBV11-2 | ASSLAGRTQY
TRBD1 | TRBJ2-3 | TRBV6-5 | ASSYRGQYTDTQY
TRBD2 | TRBJ2-7 | TRBV11-3 | ASSVSGGSYEQY
TRBD1 | TRBJ2-3 | TRBV4-1 | ASSPRGGQGSTDTQY
NA | TRBJ2-5 | TRBV5-1 | ASSTGMGQETQY
NA | TRBJ2-1 | TRBV5-6 | ASSQERGTYNEQF
TRBD2 | TRBJ2-1 | TRBV5-1 | ASSSGTSGSVEQF
NA | TRBJ2-4 | TRBV27 | ASRGALTHIQY
NA | TRBJ2-6 | TRBV21-1 | ASSKGHLLLSGANVLT
NA | TRBJ1-5 | TRBV19 | ASREVGVSNQPQH
NA | TRBJ2-4 | TRBV28 | ASSLFSAGGNIQY
NA | TRBJ2-2 | TRBV11-2 | ASRLGHRDTGELF